This T cell receptor (beta chain) was observed in a study of identical twins. Whole-study results and caveats: Out-of-frame beta chain sequences displayed weaker excess sharing between twins.

This clonotype was picked up a small number of times. The antigen is undetermined. TCRdb fed the 5' RACE reads into MiXCR, producing one record per CDR3 protein. In the table there are around 490,000 distinct CDR3 sequences, over 12% of which are singletons. Germline values: CDR1 SGHNT, CDR2 YYREEE (reference sequence). CDR3 size: 15 residues. The ends lost 4 bases at V and 6 bases at J; junction bases unmatched: 6. Another study also made use of these data, one on yellow fever vaccine responses in identical twins.

This clonotype originated in a woman between 18 and 30 years old in good health. V and J are TRBV5-4 and TRBJ2-1; 11 bases are shared with TRBD2. The sequenced material came from CD4+ T cells sorted from blood. CDR3 nucleotide sequence: TGTGCCAGCAGCCCCGGGACTAGCGGACCCAATGAGCAGTTCTTC. Translation: CASSPGTSGPNEQFF.